Listed here are 30 T cell receptor beta chains from one sample, sequenced in a study of blood T cells in healthy people across ages. A second PCR of 7 to 11 cycles used a sample-barcoded 5' primer and a J-beta primer mix. TCRdb analysed the 5' RACE reads with MiXCR anew, one entry per CDR3 protein. The table lists roughly 730,000 distinct CDR3 sequences, 56% of them singletons, with around 24% in the top ten. Sequencing was performed on blood. The receptor source for this set is a man between 40 and 49 years old in good health.

The CDR3 coding sequence is TGCAGTGCTAGTAGACAGGTTTCTACCGGGGAGCTGTTTTTT. Its protein is CSASRQVSTGELFF. The rearrangement uses TRBV20-1 and TRBJ2-2; possible D gene TRBD1, 6 bases. In germline, CDR1 is DFQATT, CDR2 SNEGSKA (reference sequence). This CDR3 is 14 amino acids long. Trimming shortened V by 3 bases and J by 5 bases, and 13 bases separated the two germline ends.

The chain uses TRBV11-2 and TRBJ2-1; TRBD1 agrees at 8 bases. CDR3 length: 15 residues. Germline V lookup: CDR1 SGHAT, CDR2 FQNNGV. With 5 bases clipped from V and 9 bases from J, the junction kept 12 bases outside the gene matches. Written as DNA, the CDR3 is TGTGCCAGCAGCCCAACCTCAGGGGGCGAGGGTGAGCAGTTCTTC. Amino acid sequence: CASSPTSGGEGEQFF.

This chain connects TRBV29-1 to TRBJ1-2, with D perhaps TRBD1 (5 bases). Trimming cost V 6 bases and J 4 bases, with 18 bases left between them. The germline V gene has CDR1 SQVTM and CDR2 ANQGSEA. The CDR3 consists of 14 residues. The CDR3 region is CSVYTAGLIYGYTF. The CDR3 DNA reads as TGCAGCGTGTATACCGCGGGACTGATCTATGGCTACACCTTC. Full variable domain (outside the CDR3, taken from reference TRBV29-1 and TRBJ1-2): SAVISQKPSRDICQRGTSLTIQCQVDSQVTMMFWYRQQPGQSLTLIATANQGSEATYESGFVIDKFPISRPNLTFSTLTVSNMSPEDSSIYLCSVYTAGLIYGYTFGSGTRLTVV.

This clonotype was seen a few times. V gene TRBV7-8 combines with J gene TRBJ2-5, with 8 positions matching TRBD1. CDR3 length: 15 residues. CDR1 is SGHVS and CDR2 is FQNEAQ in the germline V gene. The V gene end was trimmed by 1 base and the J gene end by 1 base; junction bases not matched to a gene: 2. CDR3 bases: TGTGCCAGCAGCTTAGGACAGGGGAGCCAAGAGACCCAGTACTTC. Amino acids: CASSLGQGSQETQYF.

This sequence joins TRBV7-9 and TRBJ1-2; D may be TRBD1 (5 bases). The ends were cut back, 4 bases at V and 5 bases at J, with 14 bases in the middle. The germline gives CDR1 SEHNR, CDR2 FQNEAQ (reference sequence). The CDR3 extends over 14 amino acids. The CDR3 nucleotides are TGTGCCAGCAGCTCGGGACCTGATAAATATGGCTACACCTTC. This codes for CASSSGPDKYGYTF.

This clonotype was counted only a few times. V and J are TRBV7-8 and TRBJ2-4; D is perhaps TRBD1 (5 bases). V was pared by 5 bases and J by 1 base, with 12 bases between. The germline V gene has CDR1 SGHVS and CDR2 FQNEAQ. This CDR3 spans 15 amino acids. CDR3: CASSPNRTAKNIQYF. Written as DNA, the CDR3 is TGTGCCAGCAGCCCTAACAGGACGGCCAAAAACATTCAGTACTTC. Full variable domain (rest looked up from reference TRBV7-8 and TRBJ2-4): GAGVSQSPRYKVAKRGQDVALRCDPISGHVSLFWYQQALGQGPEFLTYFQNEAQLDKSGLPSDRFFAERPEGSVSTLKIQRTQQEDSAVYLCASSPNRTAKNIQYFGAGTRLSVL.

J is TRBJ2-1 and V is TRBV6-6, with D unclear. CDR1 is MNHNY, CDR2 SVGAGI, per germline (reference sequence). The V end was cut by 6 bases, the J end by 13 bases, with 16 bases between. There are 12 residues in the CDR3. In DNA, the CDR3 is TGTGCCAGCAGCTCGCCCGAAGGGCCCCAGTTCTTC. Its protein is CASSSPEGPQFF.

The chain links TRBV5-1 to TRBJ2-3; D call uncertain. From germline, CDR1 is SGHRS and CDR2 YFSETQ. The CDR3 extends over 16 amino acids. V was pared by 4 bases and J by 2 bases, with 17 bases between. CDR3 in amino acids: CASSLYENLFTDTQYF. The CDR3 coding sequence is TGCGCCAGCAGCCTCTACGAGAACCTATTCACAGATACGCAGTATTTT.

This clonotype was counted a few times. This chain uses TRBV10-3 with TRBJ1-2; the D gene is possibly TRBD1 (5 bases). Between the trimmed V and J ends, which lost 0 bases and 7 bases, there was a span of 15 bases. The CDR3 is 15 amino acids. Germline loops: CDR1 ENHRY, CDR2 SYGVKD. DNA of the CDR3: TGTGCCATCAGTGAGTCATTGCAGGGTGTCCCTGGCTACACCTTC. Translated: CAISESLQGVPGYTF.

This sequence joins TRBV20-1 and TRBJ1-1; no reliable D call. This CDR3 is 13 amino acids long. Trimming took 5 bases from V and 8 from J, leaving 18 bases between them. CDR1 and CDR2 from the germline V gene are DFQATT and SNEGSKA (reference sequence). CDR3 amino acids: CSAPKARLREAFF. The CDR3 DNA is TGCAGTGCTCCCAAAGCCCGACTCAGGGAAGCTTTCTTT.

This chain connects TRBV28 to TRBJ2-6, with D hard to call. Trimming removed 2 bases from V and 4 bases from J, with 6 bases in between. CDR1 MDHEN and CDR2 SYDVKM come from the germline V gene. The CDR3 loop spans 14 amino acids. CDR3 DNA: TGTGCCAGCAGTTTACAGAACGGGGCCAACGTCCTGACTTTC. This sequence encodes CASSLQNGANVLTF. Together with reference TRBV28 and TRBJ2-6, the CDR3 gives the full variable domain: DVKVTQSSRYLVKRTGEKVFLECVQDMDHENMFWYRQDPGLGLRLIYFSYDVKMKEKGDIPEGYSVSREKKERFSLILESASTNQTSMYLCASSLQNGANVLTFGAGSRLTVL.

The V and J genes are TRBV7-9 and TRBJ2-7; tentatively, D is TRBD1 (6 bases). The J call may be in error: the DNA end matches TRBJ2-5 better. Germline V gives CDR1 SEHNR, CDR2 FQNEAQ (reference sequence). The CDR3 runs 15 residues. The CDR3 region is CASSLAGGSGETQYF. The CDR3 DNA sequence: TGTGCCAGCAGCTTAGCTGGGGGCTCGGGGGAGACCCAGTACTTC.

This clonotype was picked up one time. The chain has TRBV7-2 and TRBJ2-1; 7 bases are a match to TRBD2. The CDR3 is 15 residues long. V lost 5 bases to trimming and J lost 0 bases; unmatched junction nucleotides: 4. Germline CDR1 and CDR2: SGHTA and FQGNSA. The CDR3 DNA is TGTGCCAGCAGCCGCGGGAGTGACTCCTACAATGAGCAGTTCTTC. It translates to CASSRGSDSYNEQFF.

This clonotype was counted at least ten times. At one of its ends the junction is not consistent with the germline gene, which may arise from a read error. This chain joins TRBV5-1 and TRBJ2-5; the D is unclear. The CDR3 covers 12 residues. CDR1 and CDR2 from the germline V gene are SGHRS and YFSETQ. As DNA, the CDR3 is TGTGCCAGCAGCTTACCTAAAGAGACCCAGTACTTC. Its protein is CASSLPKETQYF. The full variable domain, in which reference TRBV5-1 and TRBJ2-5 provide the parts outside the CDR3, is KAGVTQTPRYLIKTRGQQVTLSCSPISGHRSVSWYQQTPGQGLQFLFEYFSETQRNKGNFPGRFSGRQFSNSRSEMNVSTLELGDSALYLCASSLPKETQYFGPGTRLLVL.

The V and J genes are TRBV2 and TRBJ1-4; D is uncertain. This CDR3 is built from 15 residues. V was pared by 4 bases and J by 6 bases, with 15 bases between. CDR1 and CDR2 (germline): SNHLY, FYNNEI. For the CDR3, the DNA is TGTGCCAGCAGTGTGGACCAAGCCGTTGATGAAAAACTGTTTTTT. The encoded protein is CASSVDQAVDEKLFF. The whole variable domain, remainder taken from reference TRBV2 and TRBJ1-4, is EPEVTQTPSHQVTQMGQEVILRCVPISNHLYFYWYRQILGQKVEFLVSFYNNEISEKSEIFDDQFSVERPDGSNFTLKIRSTKLEDSAMYFCASSVDQAVDEKLFFGSGTQLSVL.

The V gene is TRBV4-1, the J gene TRBJ2-2; TRBD1 matches at 8 bases. The CDR3 is 16 residues long. V shed 2 bases and J 6 bases; nucleotides not matched to a gene: 8. CDR1 is MGHRA and CDR2 is YSYEKL in the germline V gene. The CDR3: CASSQQGQASSGELFF. Written as DNA, the CDR3 is TGCGCCAGCAGCCAACAGGGACAGGCTTCATCCGGGGAGCTGTTTTTT.

As regards this clonotype: A read error may explain this, as a much larger clone is one base away. The chain recombines TRBV29-1 with TRBJ2-5, with D perhaps given as TRBD1 or TRBD2 (5 bases each). Germline CDR1 and CDR2: SQVTM and ANQGSEA. The V gene lost 3 bases and the J gene lost 13 bases, with 18 bases spanning the gap. The CDR3 contains 12 residues. The CDR3 nucleotides are TGCAGCGTTGAGTCCGGGACGAACGAGCGGTACTTC. It specifies CSVESGTNERYF. Full variable domain (outside the CDR3, taken from reference TRBV29-1 and TRBJ2-5): SAVISQKPSRDICQRGTSLTIQCQVDSQVTMMFWYRQQPGQSLTLIATANQGSEATYESGFVIDKFPISRPNLTFSTLTVSNMSPEDSSIYLCSVESGTNERYFGPGTRLLVL.

The chain recombines TRBV7-6 with TRBJ1-5; no clear D. This CDR3 spans 13 amino acids. The germline V gene has CDR1 SGHVS and CDR2 FNYEAQ. The V gene lost 5 bases and the J gene lost 10 bases, with 15 bases spanning the gap. The CDR3 spells CASSPEGVRPQHF. As DNA, the CDR3 is TGTGCCAGCAGCCCCGAAGGTGTCCGACCCCAGCATTTT.

This clonotype was detected only a few times. The chain has TRBV20-1 and TRBJ1-2, with 8 bases identical to TRBD1. From germline, CDR1 is DFQATT and CDR2 SNEGSKA (reference sequence). This CDR3 is 12 amino acids long. The junction had 1 base not matched to a gene; V was cut back by 5 bases and J by 2 bases. This CDR3 reads CSAGQGNYGYTF. As DNA, the CDR3 is TGCAGTGCTGGACAGGGCAACTATGGCTACACCTTC.

The rearrangement links TRBV4-1 to TRBJ2-7; weak D call: TRBD1 (5 bases). V dropped 5 bases and J dropped 4 bases, with 18 bases sitting between them. The CDR3 has 15 amino acids. Germline-derived CDR1 and CDR2 are MGHRA and YSYEKL. The CDR3 DNA is TGCGCCAGCAGCATCAGGGCCCCTGGTCCTTACGAGCAGTACTTC. It yields the protein CASSIRAPGPYEQYF.

The chain links TRBV3-1 to TRBJ2-3; TRBD2 agrees at 7 bases. V lost 4 bases and J lost 6; bases outside the gene matches: 13. Germline V lookup: CDR1 LGHDT, CDR2 YNNKEL (reference sequence). This CDR3 spans 16 amino acids. The DNA of the CDR3 is TGTGCCAGCAGCCCATCAGCGGGATCCCTAGGGGATACGCAGTATTTT. Translated, it gives CASSPSAGSLGDTQYF.

V usage is TRBV7-2 and J usage is TRBJ2-3; TRBD1 agrees at 7 bases. Germline CDR1 SGHTA, CDR2 FQGNSA. V shed 5 bases, J shed 0 bases, and the junction held 8 bases outside the gene matches. The CDR3 covers 16 residues. The CDR3 nucleotides read TGTGCCAGCAGCCTCAGACAGGGCCGAAGCACAGATACGCAGTATTTT. As protein: CASSLRQGRSTDTQYF.

The chain combines TRBV7-2 with TRBJ2-5, with 11 bases lining up with TRBD2. The last part of the DNA fits TRBJ2-7 better; the J call may be wrong. The CDR3 is 19 amino acids. Germline V gene data show CDR1 as SGHTA and CDR2 as FQGNSA. The CDR3 sequence: CASSTQLTGLAGVAYEQYF. The DNA for the CDR3 is TGTGCCAGCAGCACGCAATTAACCGGACTAGCGGGTGTCGCCTACGAGCAGTACTTC.

V gene TRBV20-1 combines with J gene TRBJ1-5, with D hard to call. This CDR3 comprises 16 residues. Trimming shortened V by 5 bases and J by 5 bases, and 22 bases separated the two germline ends. Germline assignment: CDR1 DFQATT and CDR2 SNEGSKA (reference sequence). CDR3 in DNA: TGCAGTGCTGCGCCCACCCGGGTCCGGAGATATCAGCCCCAGCATTTT. Protein: CSAAPTRVRRYQPQHF.

CDR3 in amino acids: CASSVYQGASTDTQYF. In DNA, the CDR3 is TGTGCCAGCAGCGTGTACCAGGGAGCTAGCACAGATACGCAGTATTTT. V gene TRBV5-6 combines with J gene TRBJ2-3; D assignment may be TRBD1 or TRBD2 (5 bases each). The germline gives CDR1 SGHDT, CDR2 YYEEEE. This CDR3 has 16 amino acids. Deletions cut 4 bases from V and 0 bases from J, with 15 bases between.

The chain recombines TRBV5-8 with TRBJ1-2, with TRBD1 matching 7 bases. The junction had 8 bases not matched to a gene; V was cut back by 3 bases and J by 3 bases. The CDR3 covers 15 residues. CDR1 and CDR2 (germline): SGHTS, YDEGEE. The CDR3, as DNA: TGTGCCAGCAGCTCTCTTACAGGGGAGGACTATGGCTACACCTTC. Translated, it gives CASSSLTGEDYGYTF. Full variable domain (missing parts from reference TRBV5-8 and TRBJ1-2): EAGVTQSPTHLIKTRGQQATLRCSPISGHTSVYWYQQALGLGLQFLLWYDEGEERNRGNFPPRFSGRQFPNYSSELNVNALELEDSALYLCASSSLTGEDYGYTFGSGTRLTVV.

The chain joins TRBV20-1 to TRBJ2-3; D might be TRBD1 or TRBD2, each matching 5 bases. The germline CDR1 and CDR2 sequences are DFQATT and SNEGSKA (reference sequence). There are 14 residues in the CDR3. Trimming took 2 bases from V and 5 from J, leaving 14 bases between them. CDR3 bases: TGCAGTGCTAGATCTGGCAGGGCGGGAGATACGCAGTATTTT. Its protein product is CSARSGRAGDTQYF.

The chain has TRBV5-4 and TRBJ2-5, with D possibly being TRBD1 (6 bases). The CDR3 is made up of 15 amino acids. Germline loops: CDR1 SGHNT, CDR2 YYREEE (reference sequence). The V and J ends lost 0 bases and 11 bases respectively, with 20 bases between them. In DNA form, the CDR3 reads TGTGCCAGCAGCTTGGTGGGACCAGGGGACGGGAAGCAGTACTTC. It codes for CASSLVGPGDGKQYF. Using reference TRBV5-4 and TRBJ2-5 for the parts outside the CDR3, the full variable domain is ETGVTQSPTHLIKTRGQQVTLRCSSQSGHNTVSWYQQALGQGPQFIFQYYREEENGRGNFPPRFSGLQFPNYSSELNVNALELDDSALYLCASSLVGPGDGKQYFGPGTRLLVL.

Only one count was recorded for this clonotype. The J gene is TRBJ2-1, the V gene TRBV5-1; 8 bases agree with TRBD2. V lost 7 bases to trimming and J lost 2 bases; unmatched junction nucleotides: 5. The CDR3 covers 14 residues. Germline CDR1 SGHRS, CDR2 YFSETQ. The CDR3 reads CASQSGGPYNEQFF. The CDR3 DNA sequence: TGCGCCAGCCAAAGCGGGGGCCCCTACAATGAGCAGTTCTTC.

The chain recombines TRBV7-8 with TRBJ1-6; possibly TRBD1 for D (5 bases). The length of the CDR3 is 18 residues. Germline loops: CDR1 SGHVS, CDR2 FQNEAQ. Trimming cost V 5 bases and J 8 bases, with 25 bases left between them. The CDR3 nucleotides are TGTGCCAGCAGCCTACCTACAGGAGACCTCAGTTTGTATTCACCCCTCCACTTT. This translates into CASSLPTGDLSLYSPLHF.